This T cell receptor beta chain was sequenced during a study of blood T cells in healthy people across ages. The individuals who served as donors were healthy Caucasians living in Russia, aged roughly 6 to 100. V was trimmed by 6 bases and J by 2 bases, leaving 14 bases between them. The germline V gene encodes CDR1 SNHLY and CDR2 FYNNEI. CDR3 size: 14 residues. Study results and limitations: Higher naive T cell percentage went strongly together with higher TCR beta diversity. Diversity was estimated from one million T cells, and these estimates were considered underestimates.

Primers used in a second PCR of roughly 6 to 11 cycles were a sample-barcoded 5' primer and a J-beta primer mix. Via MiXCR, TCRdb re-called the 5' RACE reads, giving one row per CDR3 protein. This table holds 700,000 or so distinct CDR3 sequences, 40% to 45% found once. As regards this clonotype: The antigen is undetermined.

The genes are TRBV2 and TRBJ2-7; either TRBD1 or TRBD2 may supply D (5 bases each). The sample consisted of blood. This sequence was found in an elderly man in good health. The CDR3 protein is CASRGDGAAYEQYF. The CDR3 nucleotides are TGTGCCAGCAGGGGGGACGGAGCGGCCTACGAGCAGTACTTC.